This TCR beta chain was profiled in a study of tumor and adjacent non-tumor tissue in lung cancer. For the study at large: The patients, 10 to 11 men and 4 or 5 women, were about 30 to 85 with stage I to III disease.

The germline gives CDR1 MNHEY, CDR2 SVGAGI. The CDR3 has 13 amino acids. This clonotype occurred once. One junction end disagrees with the germline gene, perhaps due to a read error. No cell sorting was done before RNA was extracted from the tissue. Donors were chemotherapy-naive, newly diagnosed lung cancer surgical patients in China, August–late 2014. The library came from three nested PCR rounds adapted from ARM-PCR protocols. One entry per CDR3 protein, called by TCRdb with MiXCR from the multiplex PCR reads. The sample lists 60,000 to 85,000 distinct CDR3 sequences; under 80% were seen once. The chain couples TRBV6-5 to TRBJ2-1; D gene unclear. This TCR was recovered from a woman between 50 and 59 years old with non-small cell lung cancer. Sequencing input: lung tumor tissue. The CDR3 bases are TGTGCCAGCAGCACGACCTCCTACAATGAGCAGTTTTTC. Translating gives CASSTTSYNEQFF.